Below, 19 T cell receptor beta chains from the same sample are listed, as sequenced in a study of blood T cell repertoires in COVID-19. Repertoires were generated with immunoSEQ multiplex PCR, while TCRdb's copy carries only in-frame clones and drops some. The sample carries 300,000 to 350,000 clones, 80% to 90% recorded once. Source material: PBMCs or T cells enriched from blood (not recorded which). These receptors were taken from a woman aged 40-49 years with acute COVID-19.

The chain couples TRBV7-6 to TRBJ1-1; 9 bases match TRBD1. J lost 10 bases, V lost 5 bases, and 8 bases had no gene match. The CDR3 length is 13 residues. Germline CDR1 reads SGHVS; CDR2 reads FNYEAQ. CDR3: CASSTTGQGRAFF. The CDR3 nucleotides read TGTGCCAGCAGCACGACGGGACAGGGCAGAGCTTTCTTT.

The chain employs TRBV11-3 and TRBJ2-3, with D tentatively TRBD2 (6 bases). Trimming left V 1 base short and J 0 bases short, with 11 bases between. This CDR3 has 16 residues. Germline loops: CDR1 SGHNT, CDR2 YENEEA. The CDR3 spells CASSLGAGGSTDTQYF. DNA for the CDR3: TGTGCCAGCAGCTTAGGAGCGGGTGGTAGCACAGATACGCAGTATTTT.

The table lists this clone with a few counts. The chain carries TRBV5-1 and TRBJ1-2; 9 bases map to TRBD1. This CDR3 has 16 residues. Unmatched junction bases numbered 12, after V lost 4 bases and J lost 5 bases. Germline V gene sequence: CDR1 SGHRS, CDR2 YFSETQ. The CDR3 here is CASSPEGDRDSYGYTF. CDR3 in DNA: TGCGCCAGCAGCCCAGAGGGGGACAGGGACTCATATGGCTACACCTTC.

This chain connects TRBV11-2 to TRBJ2-2, with TRBD2 matching over 11 bases. The J segment lost 6 bases and the V segment lost 5 bases, leaving 5 bases of the junction unmatched. The CDR3 loop spans 15 amino acids. Germline lookup yields CDR1 SGHAT and CDR2 FQNNGV. The CDR3 coding sequence is TGTGCCAGCAGCAGACTAGCGGGGTACGCCGGGGAGCTGTTTTTT. Protein: CASSRLAGYAGELFF.

The V gene is TRBV7-9, the J gene TRBJ1-2; D unclear. CDR1 is SEHNR and CDR2 is FQNEAQ in the germline V gene (reference sequence). The CDR3 loop spans 14 amino acids. V was trimmed by 8 bases and J by 2 bases, leaving 15 bases between them. CDR3: CASPPEGENYGYTF. The CDR3 nucleotides read TGTGCCAGCCCCCCTGAGGGTGAAAACTATGGCTACACCTTC.

The chain employs TRBV24-1 and TRBJ2-1, with no clear D. Germline V gene data show CDR1 as KGHDR and CDR2 as SFDVKD. The V gene lost 0 bases and the J gene lost 2 bases, with 10 bases spanning the gap. This CDR3 has 16 residues. The CDR3 is CATSDLGRSAYNEQFF. CDR3 coding DNA: TGTGCCACCAGTGATTTGGGCCGGAGCGCCTACAATGAGCAGTTCTTC.

The chain carries TRBV29-1 and TRBJ2-1; D perhaps matches TRBD2 (5 bases). CDR1 is SQVTM, CDR2 ANQGSEA, per germline. The CDR3 extends over 14 amino acids. Trimming left V 4 bases short and J 9 bases short, with 19 bases between. The CDR3 DNA is TGCAGCGTTGTGGTCGATTTGAGGGCCTTTGAGCAGTTCTTC. Amino acid sequence: CSVVVDLRAFEQFF.

The chain employs TRBV4-3 and TRBJ1-2, with D uncertain. Germline CDR1 reads LGHNA; CDR2 reads YSLEER. The CDR3 runs to 15 residues. V lost 0 bases to trimming and J lost 6 bases, with 14 bases between them. The CDR3 DNA is TGCGCCAGCAGCCAAGAACAGAATCAACAAAATGGCTACACCTTC. This encodes CASSQEQNQQNGYTF.

The J gene is TRBJ2-7, the V gene TRBV24-1; a possible D gene is TRBD2 (7 bases). The CDR3 contains 15 residues. Germline V gene data show CDR1 as KGHDR and CDR2 as SFDVKD. V was shortened by 0 bases and J by 3 bases, with 11 bases between the two germline ends. This chain's CDR3 is CATSDLSGGRYEQYF. For the CDR3, the DNA is TGTGCCACCAGTGATTTGTCGGGGGGCCGCTACGAGCAGTACTTC.

V is TRBV27 and J is TRBJ1-1, with D possibly matching TRBD1 (6 bases). The V gene's germline CDR1 is MNHEY and CDR2 SMNVEV (reference sequence). CDR3 length: 14 amino acids. V dropped 4 bases and J dropped 3 bases, with 12 bases sitting between them. The CDR3 coding sequence is TGTGCCAGCAGTTCAAATACAGGGCACACTGAAGCTTTCTTT. Protein sequence: CASSSNTGHTEAFF.

The gene calls are TRBV20-1 and TRBJ2-1; 12 bases are shared with TRBD2. Unmatched junction bases numbered 13, after V lost 3 bases and J lost 4 bases. The CDR3 has 18 residues. In germline, CDR1 is DFQATT, CDR2 SNEGSKA (reference sequence). The CDR3 is CSASQLAGGQAYYNEQFF. DNA of the CDR3: TGCAGTGCTAGTCAACTAGCGGGGGGACAAGCCTATTACAATGAGCAGTTCTTC.

This clone showed up just a few times. The rearrangement links TRBV29-1 to TRBJ1-5; D might be TRBD1 (5 bases). V dropped 4 bases and J dropped 8 bases, with 12 bases sitting between them. This CDR3 is built from 12 residues. CDR1 and CDR2 (germline): SQVTM, ANQGSEA. The CDR3 is CSVGGGGEPQHF. In DNA, the CDR3 is TGCAGCGTTGGTGGGGGAGGGGAGCCCCAGCATTTT.

The V and J genes are TRBV27 and TRBJ2-7; 7 bases align to TRBD1. The CDR3 spans 13 residues. V gave up 5 bases and J gave up 3 bases; unmatched junction bases: 4. The V gene's germline CDR1 is MNHEY and CDR2 SMNVEV (reference sequence). In DNA form, the CDR3 reads TGTGCCAGCAGTCTGAGACAGGGCTACGAGCAGTACTTC. This encodes CASSLRQGYEQYF.

The chain is built from TRBV12-3 or TRBV12-4 and TRBJ1-2; a weak D match, TRBD1 (5 bases). Trimming shortened V by 6 bases and J by 4 bases, and 9 bases separated the two germline ends. There are 12 residues in the CDR3. CDR3 coding DNA: TGTGCCAGCAGGCTTAGGGGCTATGGCTACACCTTC. Its protein is CASRLRGYGYTF.

The J gene is TRBJ2-7, the V gene TRBV28, with 10 bases aligning to TRBD1. CDR3 length: 15 residues. V shed 6 bases, J shed 5 bases, and the junction held 10 bases outside the gene matches. Germline assignment: CDR1 MDHEN and CDR2 SYDVKM. The CDR3 coding sequence is TGTGCCAGCAGCGAGACAGGGGGCAAGCGGGACGAGCAGTACTTC. Translated: CASSETGGKRDEQYF.

The count of this clone is one. V gene TRBV6-5 combines with J gene TRBJ2-7; perhaps TRBD1 as D (5 bases). This CDR3 has 15 amino acids. Germline assignment: CDR1 MNHEY and CDR2 SVGAGI. V shed 6 bases and J shed 2 bases, with 17 bases lying between them. The CDR3 DNA reads TGTGCCAGCAGCCCCCGACAGAAGCCCACCTACGAGCAGTACTTC. This translates into CASSPRQKPTYEQYF.

The CDR3 coding sequence is TGTGCCAGCAGTCCTGGACAGGGGGCTTTTGGGGAGACCCAGTACTTC. This sequence encodes CASSPGQGAFGETQYF. The V and J genes are TRBV28 and TRBJ2-5; 11 bases fit TRBD1. With V trimmed by 5 bases and J by 5 bases, 10 bases remained unmatched. The CDR3 length is 16 residues. In germline, CDR1 is MDHEN, CDR2 SYDVKM.

V is TRBV2 and J is TRBJ1-2; D gene uncertain. This CDR3 is 11 amino acids long. In germline, CDR1 is SNHLY, CDR2 FYNNEI. V gave up 2 bases and J gave up 8 bases, with 6 bases separating them. Here the CDR3 DNA reads TGTGCCAGCAGTGAATGGCAGGGCTACACCTTC. Encoded protein: CASSEWQGYTF.

V usage is TRBV5-1 and J usage is TRBJ1-2, with 11 bases identical to TRBD1. From germline, CDR1 is SGHRS and CDR2 YFSETQ. The V and J ends lost 5 bases and 4 bases, in that order; junction bases with no gene match: 10. The CDR3 is 16 residues long. CDR3 protein: CASRGPDRGLFYGYTF. The CDR3 DNA reads TGCGCCAGCAGGGGGCCGGACAGGGGGCTATTCTATGGCTACACCTTC.